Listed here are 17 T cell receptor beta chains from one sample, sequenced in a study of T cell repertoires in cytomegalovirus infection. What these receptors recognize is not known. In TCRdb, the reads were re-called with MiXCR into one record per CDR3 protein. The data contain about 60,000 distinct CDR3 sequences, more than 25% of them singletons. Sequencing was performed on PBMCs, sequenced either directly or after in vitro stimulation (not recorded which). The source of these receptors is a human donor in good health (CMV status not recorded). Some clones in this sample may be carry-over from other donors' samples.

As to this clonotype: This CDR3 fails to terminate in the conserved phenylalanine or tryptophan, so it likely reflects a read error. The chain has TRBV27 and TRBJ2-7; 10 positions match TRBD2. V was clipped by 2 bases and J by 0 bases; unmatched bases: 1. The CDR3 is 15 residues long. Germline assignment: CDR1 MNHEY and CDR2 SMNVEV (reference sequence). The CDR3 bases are TGTGCCAGCAGTTTACTAGCGGGGGTCTCCTACGAGCAGTACTTA. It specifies CASSLLAGVSYEQYL.

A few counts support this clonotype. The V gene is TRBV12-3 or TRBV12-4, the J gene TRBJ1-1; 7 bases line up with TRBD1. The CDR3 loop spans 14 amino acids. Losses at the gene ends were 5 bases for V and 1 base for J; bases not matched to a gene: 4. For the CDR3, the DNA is TGTGCCAGCAGTAAACAGGGGCGGAACACTGAAGCTTTCTTT. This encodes CASSKQGRNTEAFF.

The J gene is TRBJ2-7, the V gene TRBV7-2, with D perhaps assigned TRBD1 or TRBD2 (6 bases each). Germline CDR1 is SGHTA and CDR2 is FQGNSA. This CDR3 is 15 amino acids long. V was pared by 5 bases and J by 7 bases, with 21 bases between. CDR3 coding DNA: TGTGCCAGCAGCGCCGGGGGCCGGGGGCTGGGTGAGCAGTACTTC. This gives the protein CASSAGGRGLGEQYF.

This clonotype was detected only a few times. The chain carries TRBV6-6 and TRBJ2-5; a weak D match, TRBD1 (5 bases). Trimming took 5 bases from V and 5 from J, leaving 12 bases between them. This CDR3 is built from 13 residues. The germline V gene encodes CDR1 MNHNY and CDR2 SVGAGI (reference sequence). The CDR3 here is CASSDQGWETQYF. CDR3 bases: TGTGCCAGCAGTGACCAGGGCTGGGAGACCCAGTACTTC.

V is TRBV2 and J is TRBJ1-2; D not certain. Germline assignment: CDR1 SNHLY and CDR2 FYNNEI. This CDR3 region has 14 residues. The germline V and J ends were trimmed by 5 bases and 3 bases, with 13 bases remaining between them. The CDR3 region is CASSTDGRYYGYTF. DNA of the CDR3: TGTGCCAGCAGTACAGACGGGCGATACTATGGCTACACCTTC.

In DNA form, the CDR3 reads TGTGCCAGCAGTTTAGCGGCCTACAATGAGCAGTTCTTC. Translated: CASSLAAYNEQFF. The V gene is TRBV12-3 or TRBV12-4, the J gene TRBJ2-1; D unclear. The CDR3 is made up of 13 amino acids. The germline V and J ends were trimmed by 0 bases and 2 bases, with 2 bases remaining between them.

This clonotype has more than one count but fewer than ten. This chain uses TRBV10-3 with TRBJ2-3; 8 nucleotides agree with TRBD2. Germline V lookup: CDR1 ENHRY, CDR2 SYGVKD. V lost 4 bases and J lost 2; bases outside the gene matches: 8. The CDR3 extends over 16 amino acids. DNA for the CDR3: TGTGCCATCAGTGTTATTAGCGGGATTGTCACAGATACGCAGTATTTT. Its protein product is CAISVISGIVTDTQYF.

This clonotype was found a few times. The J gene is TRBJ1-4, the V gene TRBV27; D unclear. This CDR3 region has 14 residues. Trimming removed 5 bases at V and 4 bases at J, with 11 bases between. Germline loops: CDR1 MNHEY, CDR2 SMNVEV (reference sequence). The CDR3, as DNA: TGTGCCAGCAGTCCGGACGGGCTTAATGAAAAACTGTTTTTT. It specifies CASSPDGLNEKLFF.

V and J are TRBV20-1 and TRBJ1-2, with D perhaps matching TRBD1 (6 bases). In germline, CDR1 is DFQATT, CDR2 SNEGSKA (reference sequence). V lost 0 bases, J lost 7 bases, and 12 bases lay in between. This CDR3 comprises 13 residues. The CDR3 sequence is CSARDTGTLGYTF. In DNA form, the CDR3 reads TGCAGTGCTAGAGACACCGGGACACTTGGCTACACCTTC.

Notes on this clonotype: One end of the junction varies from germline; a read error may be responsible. Written as DNA, the CDR3 is TGTGCCAGCAGCTTTGAAGGAGACAGGGGTTACAATGAGCAGTTCTTC. It is translated as CASSFEGDRGYNEQFF. The chain employs TRBV5-3 and TRBJ2-1; TRBD1 aligns across 8 bases. TRBV5-3 is flagged as an ORF with uncertain function. This CDR3 is 16 amino acids long.

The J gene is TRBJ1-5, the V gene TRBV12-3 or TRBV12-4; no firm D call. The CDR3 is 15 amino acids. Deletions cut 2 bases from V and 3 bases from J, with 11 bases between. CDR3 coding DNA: TGTGCCAGCAGTTTAAGGTTGGGCACCAATCAGCCCCAGCATTTT. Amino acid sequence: CASSLRLGTNQPQHF.

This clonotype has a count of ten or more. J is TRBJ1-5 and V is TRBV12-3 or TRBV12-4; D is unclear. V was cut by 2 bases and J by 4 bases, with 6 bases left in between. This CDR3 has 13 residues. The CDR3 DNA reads TGTGCCAGCAGTTTACAGCCAAATCAGCCCCAGCATTTT. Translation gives CASSLQPNQPQHF.

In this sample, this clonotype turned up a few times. The CDR3 spells CASSLRYEQFF. DNA for the CDR3: TGTGCCAGCAGCTTACGATACGAGCAGTTCTTC. The chain couples TRBV7-9 to TRBJ2-1; D gene uncertain. The ends were cut back, 2 bases at V and 10 bases at J, with 6 bases in the middle. The CDR3 extends over 11 amino acids. CDR1 and CDR2 from the germline V gene are SEHNR and FQNEAQ (reference sequence).

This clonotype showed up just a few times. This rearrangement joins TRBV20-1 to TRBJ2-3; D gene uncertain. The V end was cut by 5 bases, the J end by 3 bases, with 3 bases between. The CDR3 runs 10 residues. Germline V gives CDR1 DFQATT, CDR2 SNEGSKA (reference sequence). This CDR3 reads CSAQTDTQYF. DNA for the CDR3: TGCAGTGCTCAGACAGATACGCAGTATTTT.

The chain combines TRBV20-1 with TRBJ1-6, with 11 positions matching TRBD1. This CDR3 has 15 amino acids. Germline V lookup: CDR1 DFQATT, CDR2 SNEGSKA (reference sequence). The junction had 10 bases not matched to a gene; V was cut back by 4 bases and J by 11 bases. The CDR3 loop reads CSATALGTGGAPLHF. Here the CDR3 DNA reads TGCAGTGCTACCGCCCTCGGGACAGGGGGGGCACCCCTCCACTTT.

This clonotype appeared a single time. This chain's CDR3 is CASSETRVSDSPLHF. CDR3 DNA: TGTGCCAGTAGCGAGACCAGGGTTTCGGATTCACCCCTCCACTTT. The rearrangement joins TRBV19 to TRBJ1-6; D is perhaps TRBD1 (5 bases). V dropped 6 bases and J dropped 8 bases, with 17 bases sitting between them. This CDR3 region has 15 residues. Germline V gene lookup returns CDR1 LNHDA and CDR2 SQIVND (reference sequence).

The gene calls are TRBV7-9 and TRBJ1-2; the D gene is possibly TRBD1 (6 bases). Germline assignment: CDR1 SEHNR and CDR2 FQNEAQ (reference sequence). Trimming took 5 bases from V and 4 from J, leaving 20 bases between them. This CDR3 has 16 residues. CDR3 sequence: CASSPETGGTAYGYTF. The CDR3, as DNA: TGTGCCAGCAGCCCTGAAACGGGGGGCACCGCCTATGGCTACACCTTC. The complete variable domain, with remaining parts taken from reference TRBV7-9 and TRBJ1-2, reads DTGVSQNPRHKITKRGQNVTFRCDPISEHNRLYWYRQTLGQGPEFLTYFQNEAQLEKSRLLSDRFSAERPKGSFSTLEIQRTEQGDSAMYLCASSPETGGTAYGYTFGSGTRLTVV.